The 9 T cell receptor beta chains below all came from one sample that was sequenced in a study of T cell responses to AZD1222 COVID-19 vaccine. TCRdb keeps only in-frame clones here, not all; method: immunoSEQ multiplex PCR. The table shows about 83,000 clones, with over 75% occurring only once. The source was peripheral blood, collected on day 0 of MenACWY control vaccination. All receptors come from an adult in good health.

The chain couples TRBV28 to TRBJ2-7; 10 bases are shared with TRBD1. The V and J ends lost 7 bases and 5 bases, in that order; junction bases with no gene match: 5. CDR3 length: 13 amino acids. In germline, CDR1 is MDHEN, CDR2 SYDVKM. The CDR3 DNA follows: TGTGCCAGCATGCCGGGACAGGGGCACGAGCAGTACTTC. Its translation is CASMPGQGHEQYF.

By sample fraction, this clone is medium-sized. The V and J genes are TRBV29-1 and TRBJ2-7; D not resolved. V lost 1 base, J lost 6 bases, and 13 bases lay in between. CDR1 is SQVTM and CDR2 is ANQGSEA in the germline V gene. The CDR3 runs to 13 residues. The CDR3 DNA reads as TGCAGCGTTGAAGGGGGAACCTCGGCCGAGCAGTACTTC. Translated, it gives CSVEGGTSAEQYF.

This clone was seen only a few times. This chain joins TRBV6-1 and TRBJ1-3; 9 bases are a match to TRBD1. Germline-derived CDR1 and CDR2 are MNHNS and SASEGT. V shed 3 bases, J shed 3 bases, and the junction held 15 bases outside the gene matches. The CDR3 consists of 19 residues. The CDR3 reads CASSDFYRGRVIGGNTIYF. DNA of the CDR3: TGTGCCAGCAGTGATTTCTACAGGGGGCGCGTTATTGGTGGAAACACCATATATTTT.

The chain's CDR3 is CASSFQAYGYTF. The CDR3 coding sequence is TGTGCCAGCAGCTTCCAGGCCTATGGCTACACCTTC. J is TRBJ1-2 and V is TRBV7-2; unclear D gene. CDR3 size: 12 residues. The ends were cut back, 3 bases at V and 4 bases at J, with 6 bases in the middle. Germline assignment: CDR1 SGHTA and CDR2 FQGNSA.

This clone has just a few counts. The V and J genes are TRBV27 and TRBJ2-7; D is perhaps TRBD2 (6 bases). Trimming pared 3 bases from V and 2 bases from J, leaving 8 bases between. Germline CDR1 and CDR2: MNHEY and SMNVEV (reference sequence). The CDR3 has 13 residues. In DNA form, the CDR3 reads TGTGCCAGCAGTTTGCGGGGCACCTACGAGCAGTACTTC. It codes for CASSLRGTYEQYF.

CDR3 amino acids: CASSGIRDEKLFF. CDR3 nucleotides: TGTGCCAGCAGCGGTATACGGGATGAAAAACTGTTTTTT. This chain connects TRBV9 to TRBJ1-4; D is undetermined. The V end lost 3 bases, the J end lost 6 bases, and 9 bases lay between the germline ends. The CDR3 covers 13 residues. CDR1 and CDR2 from the germline V gene are SGDLS and YYNGEE.

This rearrangement joins TRBV6-5 to TRBJ1-1, with TRBD1 matching 10 bases. This CDR3 region has 12 residues. The V and J ends lost 5 bases and 8 bases, in that order; junction bases with no gene match: 2. Germline CDR1 MNHEY, CDR2 SVGAGI. CDR3 residues: CASSRQGAEAFF. CDR3 in DNA: TGTGCCAGCAGTAGACAGGGGGCCGAAGCTTTCTTT.

V and J are TRBV19 and TRBJ2-7; 9 bases fit TRBD2. Germline lookup yields CDR1 LNHDA and CDR2 SQIVND (reference sequence). The length of the CDR3 is 14 residues. The V segment lost 4 bases and the J segment 4 bases; nucleotides outside the gene matches: 5. The chain's CDR3 is CASSSGRAGYEQYF. The CDR3 DNA is TGTGCCAGTAGTAGCGGGAGGGCCGGTTACGAGCAGTACTTC.

The gene calls are TRBV5-1 and TRBJ1-2, with 7 bases that match TRBD1. V trimming: 0 bases; J trimming: 5 bases; junction bases outside the gene matches: 13. The V gene's germline CDR1 is SGHRS and CDR2 YFSETQ. The CDR3 extends over 17 amino acids. CDR3 loop: CASSLGDRAPTGYGYTF. In DNA form, the CDR3 reads TGCGCCAGCAGCTTGGGAGACAGGGCGCCCACCGGGTATGGCTACACCTTC.